A selection of T cell receptor beta chains follows, all from one sample in a study of CD8 T cells in ankylosing spondylitis. TCRdb reanalysed the 5' RACE reads using MiXCR and keeps one entry per CDR3 protein. Among fewer than 250,000 distinct CDR3 sequences listed, roughly a tenth were seen once. The source material was blood, either unsorted or a sorted T cell fraction (not recorded which). These TCRs come from a male donor with ankylosing spondylitis or in good health (not recorded which). Each CDR3 is given with its conserved first and last residue. The D gene is left open where the match is weak. Size is omitted from some rows. Given values are once, few, many or a class for expanded clones.

abundance	v_gene	j_gene	len	d_gene	CDR3aa	CDR3nt
few	TRBV5-1	TRBJ1-2	14	TRBD1	CASSFGDRAYGYTF	TGCGCCAGCAGCTTCGGGGACAGGGCCTATGGCTACACCTTC
many	TRBV3-1	TRBJ1-6	17	-	CASSLVEGRPYNSPLHF	TGTGCCAGCAGCCTTGTGGAGGGACGGCCATATAATTCACCCCTCCACTTT
-	TRBV11-3	TRBJ1-1	17	TRBD1	CASSGDREGVMNTEAFF	TGTGCCAGCAGCGGGGACAGGGAGGGAGTTATGAACACTGAAGCTTTCTTT
many	TRBV20-1	TRBJ2-3	16	-	CSARDLRGLKLDTQYF	TGCAGTGCTAGAGATCTGCGGGGGCTTAAGTTGGATACGCAGTATTTT
many	TRBV6-1	TRBJ2-3	16	TRBD2	CASSDGAGGARDTQYF	TGTGCCAGCAGTGACGGGGCGGGGGGAGCTAGAGATACGCAGTATTTT
many	TRBV27	TRBJ2-3	12	TRBD2	CASSGGRNTQYF	TGTGCCAGCAGCGGGGGGAGGAATACGCAGTATTTT
many	TRBV29-1	TRBJ1-1	13	-	CSVGEGRDTEAFF	TGCAGCGTTGGGGAGGGAAGGGACACTGAAGCTTTCTTT
-	TRBV6-2/TRBV6-3	TRBJ2-3	17	TRBD2	CASSYLLLAKITDTQYF	TGTGCCAGCAGTTACTTACTACTAGCGAAGATCACAGATACGCAGTATTTT
-	TRBV29-1	TRBJ2-7	15	-	CSVEGRTDSSYEQYF	TGCAGCGTTGAAGGACGAACAGACAGCTCCTACGAGCAGTACTTC
-	TRBV7-6	TRBJ2-1	18	TRBD2	CASSLIRPSGAHYNEQFF	TGTGCCAGCAGCTTAATTCGGCCTAGCGGGGCTCACTACAATGAGCAGTTCTTC
-	TRBV5-4	TRBJ2-7	13	-	CASNKDRTGEQYF	TGTGCCAGCAACAAGGACCGAACGGGGGAGCAGTACTTC
many	TRBV6-1	TRBJ1-1	14	-	CASIGSGGGTEAFF	TGTGCCAGCATTGGATCCGGAGGGGGTACTGAAGCTTTCTTT
many	TRBV9	TRBJ2-1	13	-	CASSLSGSNEQFF	TGTGCCAGCAGCCTCAGCGGCAGCAATGAGCAGTTCTTC
many	TRBV25-1	TRBJ2-5	12	-	CASSEYRETQYF	TGTGCCAGCAGTGAATATAGAGAGACCCAGTACTTC
many	TRBV2	TRBJ2-1	16	TRBD1	CASRNRGSGLYNEQFF	TGTGCCAGCAGGAACAGGGGGTCAGGCCTATACAATGAGCAGTTCTTC
many	TRBV24-1	TRBJ2-3	13	-	CATRKTDTDTQYF	TGTGCCACCAGGAAGACAGACACAGATACGCAGTATTTT
few	TRBV7-2	TRBJ1-5	14	TRBD1	CASRVGTGNQPQHF	TGTGCCAGCAGGGTGGGGACAGGCAATCAGCCCCAGCATTTT
many	TRBV30	TRBJ2-1	15	-	CAWRDTRDPYNEQFF	TGTGCCTGGAGGGATACCAGGGACCCCTACAATGAGCAGTTCTTC
-	TRBV18	TRBJ1-2	18	TRBD1	CASSPYLAGGEMSYGYTF	TGTGCCAGCTCACCATATTTGGCAGGGGGCGAGATGAGCTATGGCTACACCTTC
many	TRBV20-1	TRBJ2-3	13	TRBD2	CSAGLAGTDTQYF	TGCAGTGCTGGACTAGCGGGCACAGATACGCAGTATTTT
few	TRBV10-2	TRBJ1-5	16	-	CASSAWGDRQDQPQHF	TGCGCCAGCAGTGCCTGGGGCGACAGGCAGGATCAGCCCCAGCATTTT
many	TRBV7-2	TRBJ2-7	13	TRBD1	CASSLSRDSEQYF	TGTGCCAGCAGCTTAAGCAGGGACAGCGAGCAGTACTTC
-	TRBV10-2	TRBJ2-2	14	-	CASSEIANTGELFF	TGCGCCAGCAGTGAGATCGCGAACACCGGGGAGCTGTTTTTT
many	TRBV6-1	TRBJ2-1	15	TRBD2	CASRGRGEGYNEQFF	TGTGCCAGCAGAGGACGGGGGGAGGGCTACAATGAGCAGTTCTTC
many	TRBV7-9	TRBJ1-2	16	-	CASRRLRGVSHYGYTF	TGTGCCAGCAGGCGCTTGAGGGGGGTTTCTCACTATGGCTACACCTTC
many	TRBV9	TRBJ2-4	16	TRBD2	CASSVAGGTSSGIQYF	TGTGCCAGCAGCGTAGCTGGGGGGACTAGCTCGGGCATTCAGTACTTC
many	TRBV6-1	TRBJ1-2	14	-	CASSEWGVLGGYTF	TGTGCCAGCAGTGAATGGGGTGTTTTAGGTGGCTACACCTTC
-	TRBV30	TRBJ2-3	13	-	CAWSKRITDTQYF	TGTGCCTGGAGTAAACGGATCACAGATACGCAGTATTTT